The clone carrying this TCR beta chain has just a few counts. The antigen is undetermined. Sequenced by immunoSEQ multiplex PCR; TCRdb stores in-frame clones only, minus some. There are about 160,000 clones in the sample; approximately 94% occur only once, and roughly 4.6% lies in the top ten. From germline, CDR1 is LNHDA and CDR2 SQIVND (reference sequence). The CDR3 covers 14 residues. With 7 bases clipped from V and 4 bases from J, the junction kept 8 bases outside the gene matches. This entry is derived from a study of T cell responses to AZD1222 COVID-19 vaccine. Notes on the study in general: Mapped onto spike, vaccine-associated CD4 TCRs spanned it and were dominant at 160-218 and 743-854.

The clonotype comes from an adult who received the AZD1222 COVID-19 vaccine. This sequence joins TRBV19 and TRBJ1-1, with TRBD1 identical over 8 bases. Specimen: peripheral blood, collected 28 days after the second AZD1222 dose. CDR3: CASKVDRVGTEAFF. The DNA of the CDR3 is TGTGCCAGTAAAGTGGACAGGGTCGGCACTGAAGCTTTCTTT.